These T cell receptor beta chains were read from a single sample in a study of cytomegalovirus exposure and HLA in healthy donors. TCRdb keeps only in-frame clones here, not all; method: immunoSEQ multiplex PCR. The table includes 60,000 or so clones, more than 75% detected once. Sequenced: PBMCs. These receptors originate from a man in his late teens or twenties in good health and CMV-seronegative. CDR3s include the opening cysteine and the closing phenylalanine or tryptophan. The D gene is left open where the match is weak. Clone sizes are given selectively: once, few, many, or a class where the clone is expanded.

CDR3 DNA	CDR3 protein	V gene	D gene	J gene	clone size
TGTGCCAGCAGTTTACTCTGGGCATATGGCTACACCTTC	CASSLLWAYGYTF	TRBV28	-	TRBJ1-2	-
TGTGCCAGTACGACCGACAGGGGACGCGGCTACACCTTC	CASTTDRGRGYTF	TRBV6-6	TRBD1	TRBJ1-2	-
TGTGCCAGTAGTATAGTTACAGGGTCGGGCAAAAACATTCAGTACTTC	CASSIVTGSGKNIQYF	TRBV19	-	TRBJ2-4	once
TGCGCCAGCAGCCAAGAACCAGGTGGGAGAGTAGATACGCAGTATTTT	CASSQEPGGRVDTQYF	TRBV4-3	-	TRBJ2-3	-
TGTGCCAGCAGCGCGGGAGTCCAACAGTTCTTC	CASSAGVQQFF	TRBV7-2	TRBD2	TRBJ2-1	once
TGCGCCAGCAGACTTAGCGGGGGTTCCTACGAGCAGTACTTC	CASRLSGGSYEQYF	TRBV4-1	TRBD2	TRBJ2-7	-
TGTGCCAGCAGCGTAGGCCGCGGGCGCGAAGTAGGGGAGACCCAGTACTTC	CASSVGRGREVGETQYF	TRBV9	-	TRBJ2-5	-
TGCGCCAGCAGTGAGTCGTCCGGGACTAGCCCGTTCTTC	CASSESSGTSPFF	TRBV10-1	TRBD2	TRBJ2-1	-
TGTGCCAGCAGCGTCAGAGCGGGAGCCACCGGGGAGCTGTTTTTT	CASSVRAGATGELFF	TRBV9	TRBD2	TRBJ2-2	-
TGTGCCAGCAGCTTAGAGGGGCAGCAGTACTTC	CASSLEGQQYF	TRBV11-1	-	TRBJ2-7	-
TGTGCCAGCAGCGTGACTAGTTTGTCCGGGGAGCTGTTTTTT	CASSVTSLSGELFF	TRBV9	-	TRBJ2-2	-
TGTGCCAGCACTAGCCCCGGACGCACAGATACGCAGTATTTT	CASTSPGRTDTQYF	TRBV27	-	TRBJ2-3	-
TGCAGCGTTGGCGCCAGACAGGGGCCGGATGAAAAACTGTTTTTT	CSVGARQGPDEKLFF	TRBV29-1	TRBD1	TRBJ1-4	-
TGCGCCAGCAGCCAACCTCTAGCGTGCGAGCAGTACTTC	CASSQPLACEQYF	TRBV4-3	-	TRBJ2-7	-
TGTGCCAGCAGTGTACTATACGAGCAGTACTTC	CASSVLYEQYF	TRBV28	-	TRBJ2-7	-
TGTGCCAGCAGCTTCGGTACTTGGTGGGCTAGCGGGAAGAGCGAGCAGTACTTC	CASSFGTWWASGKSEQYF	TRBV5-6	TRBD2	TRBJ2-7	-
TGCAGCGTGCCCGGGACAGGGTATGAAAAACTGTTTTTT	CSVPGTGYEKLFF	TRBV29-1	TRBD1	TRBJ1-4	-
TGTGCCAGCAGCCCGGGACTGGGCCTGGGCTACACCTTC	CASSPGLGLGYTF	TRBV5-5	-	TRBJ1-2	once
TGTGCCAGCAGCGCCCAGGGGGATGAGCAGTTCTTC	CASSAQGDEQFF	TRBV9	TRBD1	TRBJ2-1	-
TGCGCCAGCAGCCTGGCGGGAGAGGTCGGCAATGAGCAGTTCTTC	CASSLAGEVGNEQFF	TRBV5-1	TRBD2	TRBJ2-1	-
TGTGCCAGCAGTTACTCCCCCCTAGCGGGAGACGAGCAGTACTTC	CASSYSPLAGDEQYF	TRBV6-6	TRBD2	TRBJ2-7	-
TGTGCCAGCAATGTCGCAGGGGGCACTGAAGCTTTCTTT	CASNVAGGTEAFF	TRBV27	TRBD1	TRBJ1-1	once
TGTGCCATCAGTGGGACAGGGGATAAGCAGTACTTC	CAISGTGDKQYF	TRBV10-3	TRBD1	TRBJ2-7	-
TGTGCCAGCAGCCCCATGGACGGGAGGGCCGCCGCAGATACGCAGTATTTT	CASSPMDGRAAADTQYF	TRBV28	TRBD2	TRBJ2-3	-
TGTGCCAGCAGCGACGGACAGGGCCCCTACAATGAGCAGTTCTTC	CASSDGQGPYNEQFF	TRBV7-8	TRBD1	TRBJ2-1	-
TGTGCCAGCAGCTTAAGTCCCAAAGATACGCAGTATTTT	CASSLSPKDTQYF	TRBV7-3	-	TRBJ2-3	-
TGCAGTGTCCGGATCGGGGAGACCCAGTACTTC	CSVRIGETQYF	TRBV20-1	-	TRBJ2-5	-
TGTGCCAGCAGCTTAGAACTAGCGGGCCACTACGAGCAGTACTTC	CASSLELAGHYEQYF	TRBV7-8	TRBD2	TRBJ2-7	-
TGTGCCAGCAGCCAAGATCATGGACAGCAAGAGACCCAGTACTTC	CASSQDHGQQETQYF	TRBV4-2	-	TRBJ2-5	-
TGTGCCAGCAGCGTAGGAGGGACTACTGGAAACACCATATATTTT	CASSVGGTTGNTIYF	TRBV9	-	TRBJ1-3	once
TGTGCCAGCAGTTCAACCCAGGGATTCCCCGGGGAGCTGTTTTTT	CASSSTQGFPGELFF	TRBV6-6	-	TRBJ2-2	-
TGTGCCAGCCTAAATTCGGGGGCAACTAATGAAAAACTGTTTTTT	CASLNSGATNEKLFF	TRBV28	-	TRBJ1-4	-
TGTGCCAGCAGCTTGCTTCTAGCGGGAGGGCAGCCCGGGGAGCTGTTTTTT	CASSLLLAGGQPGELFF	TRBV5-4	TRBD2	TRBJ2-2	-
TGTGCCAGCCGAACTCGGCCCGGGGTGATGAAGGATTCAGATACGCAGTATTTT	CASRTRPGVMKDSDTQYF	TRBV28	-	TRBJ2-3	medium-sized
TGTGCCAGCTACCGGGGTGCAGATACGCAGTATTTT	CASYRGADTQYF	TRBV6-6	-	TRBJ2-3	-
TGTGCCAGCAGTGAATGGTGGGACAGGCCCATGACGGGAGAGCAGTACTTC	CASSEWWDRPMTGEQYF	TRBV2	TRBD1	TRBJ2-7	-
TGTGCCAGCAGCTTGGAAGGGGACACGACCTACGAGCAGTACTTC	CASSLEGDTTYEQYF	TRBV5-5	-	TRBJ2-7	-
TGTGCCAGCAGACCCACGACGGAAGCGGTCCTAAGGGATACGCAGTATTTT	CASRPTTEAVLRDTQYF	TRBV27	-	TRBJ2-3	-
TGTGCCAGCAGTCTCAACCGGGACAGGGGGCGGAATGAAAAACTGTTTTTT	CASSLNRDRGRNEKLFF	TRBV27	TRBD1	TRBJ1-4	-
TGTGCCAGCAGTCAACTAGCGGGACAGGTAGAGCAGTACTTC	CASSQLAGQVEQYF	TRBV27	TRBD2	TRBJ2-7	-
TGTGCCAGCAGTCCCACAGGGAGCACTGAAGCTTTCTTT	CASSPTGSTEAFF	TRBV28	-	TRBJ1-1	once
TGTGCCAACCACCGTGGCAGGGGTTCTGGAAACACCATATATTTT	CANHRGRGSGNTIYF	TRBV21-1	-	TRBJ1-3	-
TGTGCCAGCAGTTTTGTACAGGGGGATCATCAGCCCCAGCATTTT	CASSFVQGDHQPQHF	TRBV27	TRBD1	TRBJ1-5	once
TGTGCCAGCAGCGCAGGACAGGTCTTCCAAGAGACCCAGTACTTC	CASSAGQVFQETQYF	TRBV11-3	TRBD1	TRBJ2-5	once
TGTGCCAGCAGCCCGCCGGGACTATCGAACAATGAGCAGTTCTTC	CASSPPGLSNNEQFF	TRBV28	TRBD2	TRBJ2-1	-
TGCGCCAGCAGCCAGGGGACTAGCGGGAGCTCTTCCTACAATGAGCAGTTCTTC	CASSQGTSGSSSYNEQFF	TRBV4-1	TRBD2	TRBJ2-1	-
TGTGCCTGGAGTGTACGATCCCAAGGGAGTTACAATGAGCAGTTCTTC	CAWSVRSQGSYNEQFF	TRBV30	-	TRBJ2-1	-
TGTGCCAGCTCTAAGGTCTCGGCCGGGCTAGCCGATGAGCAGTTCTTC	CASSKVSAGLADEQFF	TRBV18	-	TRBJ2-1	-
TGTGCCAGTAGTACGACATTAGGAAGTCAGCCCCAGCATTTT	CASSTTLGSQPQHF	TRBV19	-	TRBJ1-5	-
TGTGCCAGCAGGATGGGGACTAGCGGATACAATGAGCAGTTCTTC	CASRMGTSGYNEQFF	TRBV2	TRBD2	TRBJ2-1	-
TGTGCCAGCAGTGTCCCCGGACAGAATAGCAATCAGCCCCAGCATTTT	CASSVPGQNSNQPQHF	TRBV2	-	TRBJ1-5	-
TGTGCCAGTAGTTCGGGACTAGCGGGAGGGCCTCTAACCAAAAACATTCAGTACTTC	CASSSGLAGGPLTKNIQYF	TRBV19	TRBD2	TRBJ2-4	-
TGTGCCAGTAGTTCGAGGGGGGGCTCCAATGAGCAGTTCTTC	CASSSRGGSNEQFF	TRBV19	-	TRBJ2-1	-
TGCACCAGCAGCCAAAGGGGGCGTTTGAGCTCCTACGAGCAGTACTTC	CTSSQRGRLSSYEQYF	TRBV1	-	TRBJ2-7	-
TGTGCCAGCTCACCCCGGGAGGGGAACTATGGCTACACCTTC	CASSPREGNYGYTF	TRBV18	-	TRBJ1-2	-
TGTGCCTGGAGCAGGCACAGCAAAATCAATCAGCCCCAGCATTTT	CAWSRHSKINQPQHF	TRBV30	-	TRBJ1-5	-
TGTGCCAGCAGTCAGGGTACGCACTATGGCTACACCTTC	CASSQGTHYGYTF	TRBV2	-	TRBJ1-2	-
TGTGCCAGCAGCTTGGGGGCGGGAGGTGGCTACACCTTC	CASSLGAGGGYTF	TRBV5-6	-	TRBJ1-2	-
TGTGCCAGCAGCTCTTGGACTAGCGGGAGAGTGTCGAACATCGGGGAGCTGTTTTTT	CASSSWTSGRVSNIGELFF	TRBV13	TRBD2	TRBJ2-2	-
TGTGCCAGCAGTCCCAGGGGGGCTAGCGCTGGAGATACGCAGTATTTT	CASSPRGASAGDTQYF	TRBV27	-	TRBJ2-3	-